This T cell receptor (beta chain) was observed in a study of Tregs in tolerant kidney transplant recipients. For the study at large: Related graft donors supplied nonmyeloablative bone marrow transplants, and mixed chimerism was transient. Overall study findings and caveats: Antigen-driven expansion was suggested because donor-specific Tregs expanded more than all Tregs in tolerant patients. The most relevant donor-specific Treg TCRbeta repertoire apparently came from expansion with activated donor B cells.

The method was immunoSEQ multiplex PCR; TCRdb's version includes in-frame clones alone and lacks a portion of them. This table has tens of thousands of clones, roughly 98% appearing once. Germline CDR1 SGDLS, CDR2 YYNGEE. V dropped 0 bases and J dropped 5 bases, with 6 bases sitting between them. This CDR3 comprises 13 residues. In the case of this clone: Its antigen is currently unknown.

The J gene is TRBJ1-5, the V gene TRBV9; no clear D gene. The receptor comes from a human donor who received a combined kidney and bone marrow transplant. This specimen consisted of CD4+ T cells from blood, obtained before the transplant. CDR3 amino acids: CASSVGSDQPQHF. DNA for the CDR3: TGTGCCAGCAGCGTAGGTTCGGATCAGCCCCAGCATTTT.